This is a list of T cell receptor beta chains from one sample in a study of spatial heterogeneity in lung cancer. In TCRdb, the 5' RACE reads were re-called with MiXCR into one record per CDR3 protein. The sample has around 13,000 distinct CDR3 sequences, 6.6% seen once; the top ten hold more than 3%. Sequenced material: lung tumor tissue, taken at surgery. The receptor source for this set is a female donor with early-stage non-small cell lung cancer. Both conserved end residues are part of each CDR3. D genes are given only for firm matches. For some rows the clone size is stated as once, few or many, or as a class when expanded; others skip it.

TRBJ2-5 | TRBD1 | TRBV29-1 | NA | TGCAGCGTCGCTGGGGGACAGGCTGGTCGCCGGGAGACCCAGTACTTC | CSVAGGQAGRRETQYF
TRBJ1-2 | NA | TRBV5-5 | NA | TGTGCCAGCAGCTTAAGGTGGCTTCTTGGCTACACCTTC | CASSLRWLLGYTF
TRBJ2-1 | TRBD2 | TRBV20-1 | many | TGCAGTGCTAGGGTCTTTGGCGGGAGGGCCAGTGAGCAGTTCTTC | CSARVFGGRASEQFF
TRBJ2-5 | TRBD2 | TRBV25-1 | many | TGTGCCAGCAGTGCCCGACTAGCGCGCCGGGAGACCCAGTACTTC | CASSARLARRETQYF
TRBJ1-4 | NA | TRBV6-1 | medium-sized | TGTGCCAGCAGGCCGACAGGAAGGACTGAAAAACTGTTTTTT | CASRPTGRTEKLFF
TRBJ2-1 | TRBD1 | TRBV28 | medium-sized | TGTGCCAGCAGTTTATACAACAGGGGCTCCTACAATGAGCAGTTCTTC | CASSLYNRGSYNEQFF
TRBJ1-1 | TRBD1 | TRBV14 | NA | TGTGCCAGCAGCCAGCCCCAGGGGGCGCAAACTGAAGCTTTCTTT | CASSQPQGAQTEAFF
TRBJ2-5 | TRBD2 | TRBV5-1 | medium-sized | TGCGCCAGCAGCAGGAAGACTAGCGGGAGTGAGGAGACCCAGTACTTC | CASSRKTSGSEETQYF
TRBJ2-7 | NA | TRBV6-2/TRBV6-3 | few | TGTGCCAGCAGTTACCCTGCTCAGGGGCGAAGCTCCTACGAGCAGTACTTC | CASSYPAQGRSSYEQYF
TRBJ1-1 | NA | TRBV27 | medium-sized | TGTGCCAGCGGGACCGGACAGCCCTTAAGGCGGACTGAAGCTTTCTTT | CASGTGQPLRRTEAFF
TRBJ2-1 | NA | TRBV20-1 | medium-sized | TGCAGTGCTAGCGCGGGACGCCTCTACAATGAGCAGTTCTTC | CSASAGRLYNEQFF
TRBJ2-7 | TRBD1 | TRBV7-2 | few | TGTGCCAGCAGCTTGACCGGGACAGGGATCTACGAGCAGTACTTC | CASSLTGTGIYEQYF
TRBJ2-3 | TRBD1 | TRBV4-3 | many | TGCGCCAGCAGCCGACGACGACAGGGGTATTTCTCAGATACGCAGTATTTT | CASSRRRQGYFSDTQYF
TRBJ1-3 | TRBD1 | TRBV5-1 | NA | TGCGCCAGCAGCTATGCAGGGGGAGAACGAAACACCATATATTTT | CASSYAGGERNTIYF
TRBJ2-5 | NA | TRBV5-1 | many | TGCGCCAGCAGCTTGGGCCGGCTAGAGACCCAGTACTTC | CASSLGRLETQYF
TRBJ2-1 | TRBD2 | TRBV12-3/TRBV12-4 | many | TGTGCCAGCAGGCGACGGACTAGCGGGACCAACAATGAGCAGTTCTTC | CASRRRTSGTNNEQFF
TRBJ1-1 | NA | TRBV6-5 | many | TGTGCCAGCAGTTATTCCCAGGGAAACACTGAAGCTTTCTTT | CASSYSQGNTEAFF
TRBJ2-7 | NA | TRBV20-1 | medium-sized | TGCAGTGCCCCCCTAGGCGGGACAAGGGGGTACGAGCAGTACTTC | CSAPLGGTRGYEQYF
TRBJ1-6 | NA | TRBV28 | many | TGTGCCAGCAGTTCCCTCGCCGGGACCTATGATAATTCACCCCTCCACTTT | CASSSLAGTYDNSPLHF
TRBJ2-7 | TRBD1 | TRBV7-9 | medium-sized | TGTGCCAGCAGCTTAGGCTCCGGACAGGGGGCGCCCGAGCAGTACTTC | CASSLGSGQGAPEQYF
TRBJ2-3 | NA | TRBV6-1 | NA | TGTGCCAGCAGAAGATCCCCTCTAGGGGGAGATACGCAGTATTTT | CASRRSPLGGDTQYF
TRBJ2-4 | NA | TRBV6-2/TRBV6-3 | many | TGTGCCAGCAGCTGGAGGCGGACAAGCTTAGCCAAAAACATTCAGTACTTC | CASSWRRTSLAKNIQYF
TRBJ1-3 | NA | TRBV18 | medium-sized | TGTGCCAGCTCATCTATCCGGGAGACTGGAAACACCATATATTTT | CASSSIRETGNTIYF
TRBJ2-5 | TRBD2 | TRBV28 | many | TGTGCCAGCAGGGACCTAGCGGGAGCGAGGGAGACCCAGTACTTC | CASRDLAGARETQYF
TRBJ2-7 | TRBD2 | TRBV7-6 | medium-sized | TGTGCCAGCAGCCCTGGGACTAGCGGGAGAGCCACCTACGAGCAGTACTTC | CASSPGTSGRATYEQYF
TRBJ1-1 | NA | TRBV3-1 | medium-sized | TGTGCCAGCAGCCAAGGGGGCTGGAGGACTGAAGCTTTCTTT | CASSQGGWRTEAFF
TRBJ1-1 | NA | TRBV2 | medium-sized | TGTGCCAGCAGTGGGCAGGTGAACACTGAAGCTTTCTTT | CASSGQVNTEAFF
TRBJ2-7 | NA | TRBV18 | many | TGTGCCAGCTCACCACCGGGGGCCTCGATGGAGTACTTC | CASSPPGASMEYF
TRBJ1-1 | NA | TRBV20-1 | many | TGCAGTGCTAGAGCACGAGGAGAAACAGTTTTCTTT | CSARARGETVFF
TRBJ2-7 | NA | TRBV6-5 | many | TGTGCCAGCAGTTACAGTACGCTTTACGAGCAGTACTTC | CASSYSTLYEQYF
TRBJ2-3 | NA | TRBV6-5 | once | TGTGCCAGCAGTTCAGGGCCTTTTCCAGATACGCAGTATTTT | CASSSGPFPDTQYF
TRBJ1-5 | TRBD1 | TRBV2 | NA | TGTGCCAGCAGGGGACAGAGCAATCAGCCCCAGCATTTT | CASRGQSNQPQHF
TRBJ2-2 | NA | TRBV2 | NA | TGTGCCATGAAGGAAGGCCCGAACACCGGGGAGCTGTTTTTT | CAMKEGPNTGELFF
TRBJ1-2 | NA | TRBV28 | many | TGTGCCAGCATGCGGGAATATGGCTACACCTTC | CASMREYGYTF
TRBJ1-2 | NA | TRBV28 | medium-sized | TGTGCCAGCAGGGTGTCCCGGGACATTCCTAACTATGGCTACACCTTC | CASRVSRDIPNYGYTF
TRBJ2-3 | TRBD1 | TRBV7-2 | medium-sized | TGTGCCAGCAGCTTCGGGACAGGTCCAGATACGCAGTATTTT | CASSFGTGPDTQYF
TRBJ2-4 | TRBD1 | TRBV28 | many | TGTGCCAGCAGTGAAACAGGGGGCGGACGGCGAAACATTCAGTACTTC | CASSETGGGRRNIQYF
TRBJ2-4 | TRBD2 | TRBV20-1 | many | TGCAGTTCCGGGACTAGCGGGAGTCATGGCATTCAGTACTTC | CSSGTSGSHGIQYF
TRBJ2-2 | NA | TRBV20-1 | few | TGCAGTGCTAGCAGGGTAGAGGCGACCGGGGAGCTGTTTTTT | CSASRVEATGELFF
TRBJ1-6 | TRBD1 | TRBV7-9 | many | TGTGCCAGCAGCGTCGGGACAGGGTTGATTTCACCCCTCCACTTT | CASSVGTGLISPLHF
TRBJ2-7 | NA | TRBV7-9 | many | TGTGCCAGCAGCCTAGCCGGGGCGGACTACGAGCAGTACTTC | CASSLAGADYEQYF
TRBJ2-3 | NA | TRBV12-5 | many | TGTGCTAGTGGTTTCCAGGACGGCACAGATACGCAGTATTTT | CASGFQDGTDTQYF
TRBJ1-2 | NA | TRBV19 | many | TGTGCCAGTAGTATGAGGAGCACAGAGGGCTACACCTTC | CASSMRSTEGYTF
TRBJ1-1 | NA | TRBV18 | medium-sized | TGTGCCAGCTCACCCCGACAGAACACTGAAGCTTTCTTT | CASSPRQNTEAFF
TRBJ1-1 | NA | TRBV10-3 | many | TGTGCCATCAGTCCTTTTGGTGGGGGGACTGAAGCTTTCTTT | CAISPFGGGTEAFF
TRBJ2-1 | TRBD2 | TRBV15 | NA | TGTGCCACCAGCAGGGGTAGCGGGAGGGCCAGGCATGAGCAGTTCTTC | CATSRGSGRARHEQFF
TRBJ2-7 | NA | TRBV6-2/TRBV6-3 | few | TGTGCCAGCAGAATGCGTTACGAGCAGTACTTC | CASRMRYEQYF
TRBJ1-1 | TRBD1 | TRBV29-1 | many | TGCAGCGCTCCCTCAGGGGGCACTGAAGCTTTCTTT | CSAPSGGTEAFF
TRBJ2-1 | TRBD2 | TRBV5-1 | medium-sized | TGCGCCAGCAGCTGGAGACTAGCGGGAGATATCAGTGAGCAGTTCTTC | CASSWRLAGDISEQFF
TRBJ2-2 | NA | TRBV6-4 | many | TGTGCCAGCAGTGAGGGGCTAGCGAGCACCGGGGAGCTGTTTTTT | CASSEGLASTGELFF
TRBJ2-5 | NA | TRBV10-3 | medium-sized | TGTGCCAGCAGTAGACAGGTAGAAGAGACCCAGTACTTC | CASSRQVEETQYF
TRBJ1-6 | NA | TRBV7-2 | many | TGTGCCAGCAGCTTGTCCCGACAGGATCCTAATTCACCCCTCCACTTT | CASSLSRQDPNSPLHF
TRBJ2-5 | NA | TRBV5-1 | many | TGCGCCAGCAGCCCCTCCCCGGGGGCCCAAGAGACCCAGTACTTC | CASSPSPGAQETQYF
TRBJ1-2 | NA | TRBV4-3 | many | TGCGCCAGCAGCCAAGATGTTTGGGTCCTCCATGGCTACACCTTC | CASSQDVWVLHGYTF
TRBJ2-1 | TRBD2 | TRBV29-1 | many | TGCAGCGTTGGACTAGCGGGAGCGGGTGAGCAGTTCTTC | CSVGLAGAGEQFF
TRBJ2-7 | TRBD2 | TRBV7-2 | large | TGTGCCAGCAGCTTAGAGCTAGCGGGGTTGCAATACTTC | CASSLELAGLQYF
TRBJ1-1 | TRBD1 | TRBV28 | many | TGTGCCAGCACCAGAGGGGACAGGAGTTCTGGTGAAGCTTTCTTT | CASTRGDRSSGEAFF
TRBJ1-1 | NA | TRBV7-2 | NA | TGTGCCAGCAGCAGGCTCGGGGACACTGAAGCTTTCTTT | CASSRLGDTEAFF